This T cell receptor beta chain comes out of a study of cytotoxic CD8 clonotypes in ibrutinib-treated CLL. Findings of the study overall: The study found public clonotypes uncommon, contracting or stable on treatment.

This clone has a count of ten or more. Its antigen remains unknown. Clones were sequenced by immunoSEQ multiplex PCR, and TCRdb holds only the in-frame ones, with some missing. The sample includes 50,000 to 65,000 clones, roughly 57% of them seen just once. The receptor's source is a human donor with chronic lymphocytic leukemia. The specimen was PBMCs, collected after 12 months of ibrutinib treatment.

The CDR3 sequence: CSAALVGTQYF. The CDR3 nucleotides are TGCAGTGCTGCCCTGGTTGGTACGCAGTATTTT. The J gene is TRBJ2-3, the V gene TRBV20-1; D is unresolved. The ends were cut back, 5 bases at V and 8 bases at J, with 11 bases in the middle. CDR1 and CDR2 (germline): DFQATT, SNEGSKA (reference sequence). This CDR3 region has 11 residues.